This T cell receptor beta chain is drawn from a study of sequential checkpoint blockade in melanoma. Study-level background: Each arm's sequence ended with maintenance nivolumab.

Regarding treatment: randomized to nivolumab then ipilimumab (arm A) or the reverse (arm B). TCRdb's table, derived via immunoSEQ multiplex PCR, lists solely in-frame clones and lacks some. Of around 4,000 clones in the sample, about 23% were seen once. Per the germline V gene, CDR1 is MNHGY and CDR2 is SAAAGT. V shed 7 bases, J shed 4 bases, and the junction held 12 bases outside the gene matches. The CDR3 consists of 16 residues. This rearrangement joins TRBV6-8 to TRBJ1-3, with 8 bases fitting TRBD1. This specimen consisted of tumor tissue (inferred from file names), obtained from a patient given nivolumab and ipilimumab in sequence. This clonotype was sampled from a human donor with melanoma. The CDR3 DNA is TGTGCCAGCACCCTGGGACAGGCAGCGTTCGGAAACACCATATATTTT. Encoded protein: CASTLGQAAFGNTIYF.